This T cell receptor (beta chain) was sequenced during a study of cytomegalovirus exposure and HLA in healthy donors. The PCR had 60 Vbeta and 13 Jbeta primers. Measured with immunoSEQ multiplex PCR; TCRdb has only the in-frame clones, and not every one. The sample records 160,000 or so clones, more than 70% being singletons. V was shortened by 3 bases and J by 6 bases, with 21 bases between the two germline ends. This CDR3 is 17 amino acids long. CDR1 and CDR2 (germline): LGHNA, YSLEER. A few counts support this clone. The J gene is TRBJ1-5, the V gene TRBV4-3; D may be TRBD1 (5 bases). The sample consisted of PBMCs. This receptor was taken from a young man in good health and CMV-seronegative. The CDR3 nucleotides read TGCGCCAGCAGCCAGTGGGTGGGAGGGACGGGGGGTCAGCCCCAGCATTTT. Protein product: CASSQWVGGTGGQPQHF.